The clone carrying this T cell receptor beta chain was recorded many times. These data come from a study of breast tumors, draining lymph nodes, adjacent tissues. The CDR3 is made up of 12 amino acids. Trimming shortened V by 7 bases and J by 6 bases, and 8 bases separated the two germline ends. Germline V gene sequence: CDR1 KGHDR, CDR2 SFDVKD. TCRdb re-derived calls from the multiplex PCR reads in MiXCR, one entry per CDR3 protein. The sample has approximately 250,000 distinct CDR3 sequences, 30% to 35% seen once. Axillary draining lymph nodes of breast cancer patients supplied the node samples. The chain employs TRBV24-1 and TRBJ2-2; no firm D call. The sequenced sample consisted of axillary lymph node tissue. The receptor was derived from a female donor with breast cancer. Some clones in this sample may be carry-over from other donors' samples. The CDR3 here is CATSPTAGELFF. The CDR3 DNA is TGTGCCACCAGCCCTACAGCCGGGGAGCTGTTTTTT.